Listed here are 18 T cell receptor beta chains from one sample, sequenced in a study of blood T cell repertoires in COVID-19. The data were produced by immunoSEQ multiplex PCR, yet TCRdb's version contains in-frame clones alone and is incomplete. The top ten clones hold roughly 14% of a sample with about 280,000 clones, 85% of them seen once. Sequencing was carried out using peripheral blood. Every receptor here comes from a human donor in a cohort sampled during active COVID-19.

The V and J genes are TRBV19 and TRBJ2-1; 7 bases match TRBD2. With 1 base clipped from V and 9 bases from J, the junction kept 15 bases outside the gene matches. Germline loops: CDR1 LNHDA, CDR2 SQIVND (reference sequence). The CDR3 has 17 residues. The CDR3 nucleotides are TGTGCCAGTAGTATAGTAGGAATCGGGCGGGAGAGAGGTGAGCAGTTCTTC. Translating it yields CASSIVGIGRERGEQFF.

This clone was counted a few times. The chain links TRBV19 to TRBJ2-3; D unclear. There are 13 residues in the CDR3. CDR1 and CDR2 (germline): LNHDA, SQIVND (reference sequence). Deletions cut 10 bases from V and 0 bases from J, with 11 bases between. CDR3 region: CAISATSTDTQYF. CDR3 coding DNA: TGTGCCATTTCTGCCACTAGCACAGATACGCAGTATTTT.

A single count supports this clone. DNA of the CDR3: TGTGCCAGCAGTCCGTTGCGGGGAGGCTACGAGCAGTACTTC. Translating gives CASSPLRGGYEQYF. The V and J genes are TRBV7-2 and TRBJ2-7; possibly TRBD2 for D (6 bases). Between the trimmed V and J ends, which lost 6 bases and 3 bases, there was a span of 15 bases. The germline V gene encodes CDR1 SGHTA and CDR2 FQGNSA. The CDR3 consists of 14 residues.

The CDR3: CSAWTYQETQYF. The CDR3 nucleotides read TGCAGCGCCTGGACATACCAAGAGACCCAGTACTTC. The chain uses TRBV29-1 and TRBJ2-5; a weak D match, TRBD1 (5 bases). With 7 bases removed from V and 0 bases from J, the gap between germline ends came to 9 bases. The length of the CDR3 is 12 residues. Germline CDR1 SQVTM, CDR2 ANQGSEA.

The CDR3: CASTFAGQFDSGANVLTF. The CDR3 DNA sequence: TGTGCCAGCACCTTTGCGGGACAGTTCGACTCTGGGGCCAACGTCCTGACTTTC. The chain is built from TRBV5-8 and TRBJ2-6, with TRBD1 as a possible D gene (7 bases). The ends were cut back, 6 bases at V and 0 bases at J, with 19 bases in the middle. This CDR3 contains 18 residues. Germline V gives CDR1 SGHTS, CDR2 YDEGEE.

The DNA of the CDR3 is TGTGCCAGTAGTCCTAGCGGGAGTCCGAGCTCCTACAATGAGCAGTTCTTC. This translates into CASSPSGSPSSYNEQFF. The chain couples TRBV19 to TRBJ2-1, with 10 bases identical to TRBD2. Germline-derived CDR1 and CDR2 are LNHDA and SQIVND (reference sequence). Trimming at V came to 5 bases and at J to 0 bases, leaving 7 bases not matched to a gene. The CDR3 is 17 amino acids.

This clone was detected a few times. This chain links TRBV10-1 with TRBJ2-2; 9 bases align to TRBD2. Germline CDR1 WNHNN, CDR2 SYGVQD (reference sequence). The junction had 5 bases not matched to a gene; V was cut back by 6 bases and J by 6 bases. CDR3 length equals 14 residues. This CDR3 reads CASRAGGLPGELFF. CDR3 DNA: TGCGCCAGCAGGGCGGGAGGGCTCCCCGGGGAGCTGTTTTTT.

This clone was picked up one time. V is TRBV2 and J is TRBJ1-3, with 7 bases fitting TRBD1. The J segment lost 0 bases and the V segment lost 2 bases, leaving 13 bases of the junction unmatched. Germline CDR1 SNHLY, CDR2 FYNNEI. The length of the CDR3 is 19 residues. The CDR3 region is CASSEKGAGLVGSGNTIYF. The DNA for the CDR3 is TGTGCCAGCAGTGAAAAGGGGGCAGGTCTTGTAGGCTCTGGAAACACCATATATTTT.

This chain's CDR3 is CASSSTNVRNYGYTF. In nucleotides, the CDR3 is TGTGCCAGCAGTTCCACCAACGTTCGGAACTATGGCTACACCTTC. The chain is built from TRBV28 and TRBJ1-2; the D is unclear. This CDR3 spans 15 amino acids. Trimming removed 4 bases at V and 2 bases at J, with 14 bases between. Germline V lookup: CDR1 MDHEN, CDR2 SYDVKM.

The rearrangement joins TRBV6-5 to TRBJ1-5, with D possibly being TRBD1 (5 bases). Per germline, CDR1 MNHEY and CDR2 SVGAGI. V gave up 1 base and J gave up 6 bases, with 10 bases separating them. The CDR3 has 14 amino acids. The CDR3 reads CASSYWGRGQPQHF. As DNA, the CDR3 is TGTGCCAGCAGTTACTGGGGGAGGGGTCAGCCCCAGCATTTT.

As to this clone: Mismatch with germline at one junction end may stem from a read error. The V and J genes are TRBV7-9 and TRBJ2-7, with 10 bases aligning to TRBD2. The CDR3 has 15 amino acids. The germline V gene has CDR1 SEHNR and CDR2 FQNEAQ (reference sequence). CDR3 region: CASSSLGEREGEEYF. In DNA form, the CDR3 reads TGTGCCAGCAGCTCCCTAGGCGAGCGGGAGGGCGAGGAGTACTTC.

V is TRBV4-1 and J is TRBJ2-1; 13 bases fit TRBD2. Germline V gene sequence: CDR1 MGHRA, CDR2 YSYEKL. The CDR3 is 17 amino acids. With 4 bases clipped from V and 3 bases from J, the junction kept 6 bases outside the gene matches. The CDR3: CASSRGLAGALYNEQFF. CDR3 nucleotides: TGCGCCAGCAGCCGAGGACTAGCGGGAGCCCTCTACAATGAGCAGTTCTTC.

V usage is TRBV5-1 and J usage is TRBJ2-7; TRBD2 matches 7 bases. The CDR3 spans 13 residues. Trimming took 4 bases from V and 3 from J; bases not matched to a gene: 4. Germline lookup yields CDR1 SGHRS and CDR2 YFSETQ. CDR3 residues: CASSETSVYEQYF. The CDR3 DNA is TGCGCCAGCAGCGAAACTAGCGTCTACGAGCAGTACTTC.

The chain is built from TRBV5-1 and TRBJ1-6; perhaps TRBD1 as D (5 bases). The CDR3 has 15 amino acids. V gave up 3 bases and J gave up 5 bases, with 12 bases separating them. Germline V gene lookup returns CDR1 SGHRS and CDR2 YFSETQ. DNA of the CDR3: TGCGCCAGCAGCTCGTCGACAGCGAATAATTCACCCCTCCACTTT. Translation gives CASSSSTANNSPLHF.

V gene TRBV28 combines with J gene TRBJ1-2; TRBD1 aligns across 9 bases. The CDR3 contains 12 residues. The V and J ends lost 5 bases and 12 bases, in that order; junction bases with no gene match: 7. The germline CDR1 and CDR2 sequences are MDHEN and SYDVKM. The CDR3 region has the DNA TGTGCCAGCAGTACCCCGACAGGGGGGAACACCTTC. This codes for CASSTPTGGNTF.

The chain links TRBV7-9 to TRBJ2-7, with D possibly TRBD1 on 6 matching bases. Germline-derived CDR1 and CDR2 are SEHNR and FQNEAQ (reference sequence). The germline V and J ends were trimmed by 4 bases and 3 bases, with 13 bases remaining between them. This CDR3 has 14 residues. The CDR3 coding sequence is TGTGCCAGCAGCTCCCAACGGACAGTCTACGAGCAGTACTTC. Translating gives CASSSQRTVYEQYF.

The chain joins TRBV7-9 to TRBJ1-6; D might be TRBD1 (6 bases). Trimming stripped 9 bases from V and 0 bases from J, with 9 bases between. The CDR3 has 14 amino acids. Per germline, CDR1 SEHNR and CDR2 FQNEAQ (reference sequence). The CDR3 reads CASTGSSYNSPLHF. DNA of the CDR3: TGTGCCAGTACAGGGAGCTCCTATAATTCACCCCTCCACTTT.

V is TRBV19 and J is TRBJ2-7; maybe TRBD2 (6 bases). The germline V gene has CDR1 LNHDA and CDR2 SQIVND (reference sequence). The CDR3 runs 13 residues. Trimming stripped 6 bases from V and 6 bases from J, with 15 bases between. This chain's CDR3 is CASSGRGNVEQYF. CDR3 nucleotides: TGTGCCAGTAGCGGGAGAGGGAACGTCGAGCAGTACTTC.